This T cell receptor (beta chain) was documented in a study of STAT5B mutations in CD4+ large granular lymphocyte leukemia. The survey-level immunoSEQ assay was used. The repertoire was sequenced with immunoSEQ multiplex PCR; TCRdb's copy has only in-frame clones and lacks some. This sample carries around 50,000 clones, about 80% of them seen once, and the ten largest clones take roughly 0.35%. Details on this clone: Its antigen is unidentified.

Germline values: CDR1 MDHEN, CDR2 SYDVKM. V dropped 3 bases and J dropped 0 bases, with 12 bases sitting between them. This CDR3 spans 16 amino acids. Whole-study results and caveats: TRBV06-family usage was enriched in top patient clones (8/27) versus controls (2/35). Patient CD4-sorted repertoires looked more clonal than healthy CD4+ repertoires, even without putative leukemic clones.

The chain has TRBV28 and TRBJ1-3; D might be TRBD1 (6 bases). This receptor was obtained from a human donor in good health. The material sequenced was CD4+ T cells from blood buffy coats. CDR3 sequence reads: CASSLGGTNSGNTIYF. The CDR3 DNA reads TGTGCCAGCAGTTTGGGTGGGACAAACTCTGGAAACACCATATATTTT.